Described below is a single TCR beta chain sequence and its context. This sample was taken from a study of blood T cell repertoires in COVID-19. V dropped 7 bases and J dropped 3; count of bases not matched to a gene: 6. Germline V gives CDR1 SNHLY, CDR2 FYNNEI. The CDR3 length is 13 residues. How the authors handled the data: Amplifying reference gene primers gave estimates of nucleated cell counts. Clones were read by immunoSEQ multiplex PCR, and TCRdb kept only the in-frame ones, dropping some. That table furnishes V, J and clone size, whereas the DNA furnished D and trimming. Of 130,000 to 150,000 clones listed, around four fifths were seen once; the top ten hold about 3%.

The specimen sequenced was peripheral blood. This receptor was taken from a middle-aged woman with active or convalescent COVID-19. The V call is TRBV2, the J call TRBJ2-7; 7 bases agree with TRBD1. The CDR3, as DNA: TGTGCCAGCATGGGGGACAGTCTCTACGAGCAGTACTTC. It yields the protein CASMGDSLYEQYF.